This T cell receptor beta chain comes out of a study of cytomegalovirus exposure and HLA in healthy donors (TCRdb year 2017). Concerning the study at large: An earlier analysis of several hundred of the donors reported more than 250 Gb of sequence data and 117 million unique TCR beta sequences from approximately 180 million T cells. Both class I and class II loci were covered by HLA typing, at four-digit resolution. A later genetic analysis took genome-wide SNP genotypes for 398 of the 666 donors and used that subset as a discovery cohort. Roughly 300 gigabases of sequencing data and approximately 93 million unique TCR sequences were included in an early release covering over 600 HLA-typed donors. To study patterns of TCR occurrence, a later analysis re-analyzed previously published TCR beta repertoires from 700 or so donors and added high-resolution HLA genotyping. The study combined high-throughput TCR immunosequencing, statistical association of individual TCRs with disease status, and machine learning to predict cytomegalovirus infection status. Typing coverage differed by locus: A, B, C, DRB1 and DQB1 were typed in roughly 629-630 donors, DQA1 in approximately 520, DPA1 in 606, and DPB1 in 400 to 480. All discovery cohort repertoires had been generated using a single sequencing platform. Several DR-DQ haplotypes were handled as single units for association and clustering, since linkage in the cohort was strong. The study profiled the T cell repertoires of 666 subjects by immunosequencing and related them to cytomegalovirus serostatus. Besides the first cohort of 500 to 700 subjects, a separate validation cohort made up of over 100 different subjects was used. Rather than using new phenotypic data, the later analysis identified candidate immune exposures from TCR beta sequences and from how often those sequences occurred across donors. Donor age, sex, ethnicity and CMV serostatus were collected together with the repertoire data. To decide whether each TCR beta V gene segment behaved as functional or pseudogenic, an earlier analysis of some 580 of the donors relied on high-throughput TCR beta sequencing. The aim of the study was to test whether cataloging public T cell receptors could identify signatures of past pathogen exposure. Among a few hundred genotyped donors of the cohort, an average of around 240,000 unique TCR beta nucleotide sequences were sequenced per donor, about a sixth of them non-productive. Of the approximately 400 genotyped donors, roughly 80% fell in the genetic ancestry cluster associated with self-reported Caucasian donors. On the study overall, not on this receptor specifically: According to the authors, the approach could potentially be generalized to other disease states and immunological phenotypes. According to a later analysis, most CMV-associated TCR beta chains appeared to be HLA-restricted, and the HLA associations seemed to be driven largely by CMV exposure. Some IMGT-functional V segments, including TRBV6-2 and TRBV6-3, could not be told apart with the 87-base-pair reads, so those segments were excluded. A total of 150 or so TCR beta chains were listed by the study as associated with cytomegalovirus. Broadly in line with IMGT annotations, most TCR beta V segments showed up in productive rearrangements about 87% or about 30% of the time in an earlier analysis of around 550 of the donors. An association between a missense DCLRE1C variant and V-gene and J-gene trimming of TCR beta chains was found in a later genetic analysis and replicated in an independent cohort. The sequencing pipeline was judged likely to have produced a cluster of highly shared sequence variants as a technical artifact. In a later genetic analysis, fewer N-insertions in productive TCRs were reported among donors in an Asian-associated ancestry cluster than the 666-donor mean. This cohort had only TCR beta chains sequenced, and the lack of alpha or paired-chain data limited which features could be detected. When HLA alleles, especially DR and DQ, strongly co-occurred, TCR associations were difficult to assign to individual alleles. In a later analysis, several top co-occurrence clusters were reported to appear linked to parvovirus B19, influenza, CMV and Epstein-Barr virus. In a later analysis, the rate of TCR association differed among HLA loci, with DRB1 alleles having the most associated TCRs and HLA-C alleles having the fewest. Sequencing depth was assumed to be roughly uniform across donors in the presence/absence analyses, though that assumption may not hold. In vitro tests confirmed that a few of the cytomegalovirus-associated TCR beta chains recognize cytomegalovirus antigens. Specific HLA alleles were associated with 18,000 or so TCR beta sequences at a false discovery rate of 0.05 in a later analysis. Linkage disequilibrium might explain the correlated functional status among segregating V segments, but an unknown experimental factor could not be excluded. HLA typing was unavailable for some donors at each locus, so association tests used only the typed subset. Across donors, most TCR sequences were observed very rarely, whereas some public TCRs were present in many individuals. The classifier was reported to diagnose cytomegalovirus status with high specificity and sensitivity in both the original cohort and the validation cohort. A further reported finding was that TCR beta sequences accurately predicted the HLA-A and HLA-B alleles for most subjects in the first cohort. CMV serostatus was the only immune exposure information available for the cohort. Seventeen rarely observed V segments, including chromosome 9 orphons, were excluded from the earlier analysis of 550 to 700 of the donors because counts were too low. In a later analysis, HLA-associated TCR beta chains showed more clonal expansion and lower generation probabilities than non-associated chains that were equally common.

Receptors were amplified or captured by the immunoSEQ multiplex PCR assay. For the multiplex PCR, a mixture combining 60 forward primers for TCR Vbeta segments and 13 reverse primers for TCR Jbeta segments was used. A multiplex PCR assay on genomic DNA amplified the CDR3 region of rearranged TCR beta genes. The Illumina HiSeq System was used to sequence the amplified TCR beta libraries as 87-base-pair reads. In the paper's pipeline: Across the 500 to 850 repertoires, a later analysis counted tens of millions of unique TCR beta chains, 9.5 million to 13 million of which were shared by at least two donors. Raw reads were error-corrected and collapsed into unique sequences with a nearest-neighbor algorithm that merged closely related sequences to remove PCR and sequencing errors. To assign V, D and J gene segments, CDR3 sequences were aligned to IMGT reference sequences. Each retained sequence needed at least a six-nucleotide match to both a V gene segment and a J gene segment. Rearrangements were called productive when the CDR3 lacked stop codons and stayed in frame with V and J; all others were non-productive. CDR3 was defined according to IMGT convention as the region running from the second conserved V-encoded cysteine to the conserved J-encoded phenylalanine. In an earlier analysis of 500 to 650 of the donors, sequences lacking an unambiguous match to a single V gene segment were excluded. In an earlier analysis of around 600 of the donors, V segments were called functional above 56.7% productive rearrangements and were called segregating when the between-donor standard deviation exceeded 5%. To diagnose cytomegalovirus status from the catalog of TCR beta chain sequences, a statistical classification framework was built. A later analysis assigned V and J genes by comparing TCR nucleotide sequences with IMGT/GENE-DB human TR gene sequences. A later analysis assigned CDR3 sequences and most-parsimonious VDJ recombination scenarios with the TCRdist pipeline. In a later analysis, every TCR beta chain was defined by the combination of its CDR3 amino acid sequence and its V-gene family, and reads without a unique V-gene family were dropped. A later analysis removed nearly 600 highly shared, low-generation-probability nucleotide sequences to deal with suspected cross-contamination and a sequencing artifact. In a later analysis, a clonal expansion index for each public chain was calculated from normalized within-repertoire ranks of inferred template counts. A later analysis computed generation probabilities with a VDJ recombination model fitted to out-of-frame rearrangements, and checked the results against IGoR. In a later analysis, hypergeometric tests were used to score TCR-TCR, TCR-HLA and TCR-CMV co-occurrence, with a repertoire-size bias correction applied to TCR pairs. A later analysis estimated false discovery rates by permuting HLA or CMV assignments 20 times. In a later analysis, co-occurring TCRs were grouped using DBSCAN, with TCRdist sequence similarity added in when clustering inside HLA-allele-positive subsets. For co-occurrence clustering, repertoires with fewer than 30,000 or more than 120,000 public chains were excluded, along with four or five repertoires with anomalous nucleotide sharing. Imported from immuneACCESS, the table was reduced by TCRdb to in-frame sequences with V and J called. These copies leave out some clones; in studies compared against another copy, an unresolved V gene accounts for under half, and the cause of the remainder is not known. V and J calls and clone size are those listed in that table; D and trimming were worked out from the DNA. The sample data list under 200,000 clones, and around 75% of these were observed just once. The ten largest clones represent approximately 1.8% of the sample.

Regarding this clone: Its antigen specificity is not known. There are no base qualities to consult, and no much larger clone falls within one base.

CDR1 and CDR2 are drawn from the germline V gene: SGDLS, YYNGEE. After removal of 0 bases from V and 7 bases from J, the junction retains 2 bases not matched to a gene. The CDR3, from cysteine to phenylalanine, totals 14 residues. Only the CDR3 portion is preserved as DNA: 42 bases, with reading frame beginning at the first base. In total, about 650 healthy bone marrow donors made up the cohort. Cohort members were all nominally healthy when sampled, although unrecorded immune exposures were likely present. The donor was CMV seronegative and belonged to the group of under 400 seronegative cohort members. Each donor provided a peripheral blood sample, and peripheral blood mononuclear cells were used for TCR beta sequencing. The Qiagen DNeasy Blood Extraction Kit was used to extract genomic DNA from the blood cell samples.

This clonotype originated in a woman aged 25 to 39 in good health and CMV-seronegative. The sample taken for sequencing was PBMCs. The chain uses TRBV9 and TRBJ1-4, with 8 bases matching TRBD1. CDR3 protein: CASSVGTGSEKLFF. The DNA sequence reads TGTGCCAGCAGCGTAGGGACAGGGAGTGAAAAACTGTTTTTT.